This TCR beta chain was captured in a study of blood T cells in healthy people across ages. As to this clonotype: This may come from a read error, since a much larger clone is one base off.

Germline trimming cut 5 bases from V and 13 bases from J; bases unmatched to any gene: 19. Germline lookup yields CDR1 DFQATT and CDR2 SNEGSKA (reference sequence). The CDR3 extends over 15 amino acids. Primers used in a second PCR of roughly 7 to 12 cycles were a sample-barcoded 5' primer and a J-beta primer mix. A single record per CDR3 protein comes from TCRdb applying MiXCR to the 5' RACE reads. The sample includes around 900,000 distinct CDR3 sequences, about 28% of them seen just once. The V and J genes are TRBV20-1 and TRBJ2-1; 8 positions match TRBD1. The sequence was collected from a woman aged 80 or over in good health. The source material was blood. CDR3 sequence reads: CSAPRGSGGVETQFF. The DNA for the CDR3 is TGCAGTGCTCCCCGGGGGTCAGGGGGCGTCGAGACCCAGTTCTTC.